Each of the 25 T cell receptor beta chains below was sequenced from the same sample in a study of blood T cell repertoires in COVID-19. TCRdb's table, derived via immunoSEQ multiplex PCR, lists solely in-frame clones and lacks some. The sample holds tens of thousands of clones; 80% to 95% are singletons and the top ten take approximately 6%. Sequenced input: peripheral blood. These receptor sequences come from a woman over 75 with acute or convalescent COVID-19.

The genes are TRBV14 and TRBJ1-5; D not certain. The CDR3 covers 15 residues. The ends were cut back, 7 bases at V and 3 bases at J, with 16 bases in the middle. CDR1 and CDR2 from the germline V gene are SGHDN and FVKESK. This CDR3 reads CASTLGRKDNQPQHF. The CDR3 DNA sequence: TGTGCCAGCACCTTAGGGAGGAAGGACAATCAGCCCCAGCATTTT.

This clone was seen once. This chain links TRBV14 with TRBJ2-5; 10 nucleotides agree with TRBD2. Germline CDR1 reads SGHDN; CDR2 reads FVKESK. Trimming took 1 base from V and 1 from J; bases not matched to a gene: 9. The CDR3 has 18 residues. The CDR3 DNA reads TGTGCCAGCAGCCAAGTTATCCTAGCGGGGGAGTTCCAAGAGACCCAGTACTTC. Translation: CASSQVILAGEFQETQYF.

The chain uses TRBV18 and TRBJ1-1; a weak D match, TRBD1 (6 bases). V dropped 2 bases and J dropped 1 base, with 11 bases sitting between them. From germline, CDR1 is KGHSH and CDR2 LQKENI. The CDR3 consists of 15 residues. The CDR3 coding sequence is TGTGCCAGCTCACCATCACAGGACAGGAACACTGAAGCTTTCTTT. This codes for CASSPSQDRNTEAFF.

This chain joins TRBV11-1 and TRBJ2-5; D call uncertain. The germline V gene encodes CDR1 SGHAT and CDR2 FQDESV (reference sequence). Deletions cut 4 bases from V and 0 bases from J, with 3 bases between. This CDR3 contains 12 residues. The CDR3 sequence is CASSSNQETQYF. DNA for the CDR3: TGTGCCAGCAGCTCCAACCAAGAGACCCAGTACTTC.

The V call is TRBV6-2 or TRBV6-3, the J call TRBJ2-3; 7 nucleotides line up with TRBD1. The CDR3 is made up of 14 amino acids. Germline V gene lookup returns CDR1 MNHEY and CDR2 SVGEGT. V shed 5 bases, J shed 2 bases, and the junction held 4 bases outside the gene matches. CDR3 bases: TGTGCCAGCAGTATCGGGACAGACACAGATACGCAGTATTTT. It translates to CASSIGTDTDTQYF.

This clone was picked up one time. The V call is TRBV30, the J call TRBJ1-1; D ambiguous. Per the germline V gene, CDR1 is GTSNPN and CDR2 is SVGIG (reference sequence). The CDR3 runs to 11 residues. The V end lost 0 bases, the J end lost 11 bases, and 10 bases lay between the germline ends. The CDR3 nucleotides are TGTGCCTGGAGTGTAGGAATCGGGGCTTTCTTT. Its protein product is CAWSVGIGAFF.

This clone was observed a handful of times. The V and J genes are TRBV5-4 and TRBJ1-2, with TRBD1 matching 11 bases. The ends lost 4 bases at V and 4 bases at J; junction bases unmatched: 6. Germline V gene lookup returns CDR1 SGHNT and CDR2 YYREEE (reference sequence). CDR3 size: 15 residues. This CDR3 reads CASSPGQGAAYGYTF. CDR3 nucleotides: TGTGCCAGCAGCCCAGGACAGGGGGCAGCCTATGGCTACACCTTC.

The V gene is TRBV5-1, the J gene TRBJ1-1; D possibly corresponds to TRBD1 (6 bases). Germline-derived CDR1 and CDR2 are SGHRS and YFSETQ. V shed 2 bases and J shed 0 bases, with 11 bases lying between them. The CDR3 loop spans 15 amino acids. As DNA, the CDR3 is TGCGCCAGCAGCTTTGGGGACAACCTGAACACTGAAGCTTTCTTT. Residues: CASSFGDNLNTEAFF.

The genes are TRBV27 and TRBJ1-6; D unresolved. Germline CDR1 is MNHEY and CDR2 is SMNVEV (reference sequence). Trimming stripped 2 bases from V and 8 bases from J, with 13 bases between. The CDR3 has 15 amino acids. The CDR3 is CASSLSRGRYSPLHF. DNA for the CDR3: TGTGCCAGCAGTTTAAGTCGGGGTCGGTATTCACCCCTCCACTTT.

V is TRBV19 and J is TRBJ2-1; no clear D. Between the trimmed V and J ends, which lost 0 bases and 6 bases, there was a span of 6 bases. CDR1 LNHDA and CDR2 SQIVND come from the germline V gene (reference sequence). The CDR3 totals 13 residues. The CDR3 loop reads CASSIDPLNEQFF. CDR3 sequence (DNA): TGTGCCAGTAGTATAGATCCTCTCAATGAGCAGTTCTTC.

The rearrangement joins TRBV25-1 to TRBJ1-5, with D perhaps TRBD1 (5 bases). The CDR3 is made up of 14 amino acids. The V and J ends lost 1 base and 7 bases respectively, with 11 bases between them. Germline CDR1 and CDR2: MGHDK and SYGVNS. The DNA of the CDR3 is TGTGCCAGCAGTGAATCCGGGGGTGGCCAGCCCCAGCATTTT. Its protein is CASSESGGGQPQHF.

The V and J genes are TRBV5-1 and TRBJ2-1; 9 bases match TRBD2. V gave up 4 bases and J gave up 1 base; unmatched junction bases: 6. The germline V gene has CDR1 SGHRS and CDR2 YFSETQ. The CDR3 length is 16 residues. CDR3 DNA sequence: TGCGCCAGCAGCAGTGCAAGCGGGGGGTCCTACAATGAGCAGTTCTTC. This codes for CASSSASGGSYNEQFF. The full variable domain, in which reference TRBV5-1 and TRBJ2-1 provide the parts outside the CDR3, is KAGVTQTPRYLIKTRGQQVTLSCSPISGHRSVSWYQQTPGQGLQFLFEYFSETQRNKGNFPGRFSGRQFSNSRSEMNVSTLELGDSALYLCASSSASGGSYNEQFFGPGTRLTVL.

The J gene is TRBJ1-1, the V gene TRBV6-2 or TRBV6-3; 12 positions agree with TRBD1. Per the germline V gene, CDR1 is MNHEY and CDR2 is SVGEGT. The CDR3 length is 16 residues. V shed 2 bases and J 11 bases; nucleotides not matched to a gene: 12. As DNA, the CDR3 is TGTGCCAGCAGTTACGTCGTCCGGGACAGGGGGCTTTCGGCTTTCTTT. Protein product: CASSYVVRDRGLSAFF.

This chain uses TRBV6-5 with TRBJ2-7, with 9 bases aligning to TRBD2. CDR3 size: 16 residues. V shed 2 bases and J 6 bases; nucleotides not matched to a gene: 11. Germline V lookup: CDR1 MNHEY, CDR2 SVGAGI. This CDR3 reads CASSYQPTGTSLEQYF. CDR3 nucleotides: TGTGCCAGCAGTTACCAACCGACCGGGACTAGCCTCGAGCAGTACTTC.

V usage is TRBV30 and J usage is TRBJ1-6; no definite D call. Trimming took off 3 bases at V and 7 bases at J, with 7 bases between the two ends. The CDR3 is 12 residues long. CDR1 and CDR2 (germline): GTSNPN, SVGIG (reference sequence). The DNA for the CDR3 is TGTGCCTGGAGCCTTTCCAATTCACCCCTCCACTTT. The encoded protein is CAWSLSNSPLHF.

The rearrangement joins TRBV13 to TRBJ2-3; D gene unclear. The CDR3 spans 12 residues. Trimming took off 5 bases at V and 4 bases at J, with 7 bases between the two ends. Looked up from germline, CDR1 is PRHDT and CDR2 is FYEKMQ (reference sequence). The CDR3 sequence: CASSVRADTQYF. The CDR3 DNA reads TGTGCCAGCAGCGTTCGAGCAGATACGCAGTATTTT.

This clone is a singleton in its sample. V and J are TRBV5-1 and TRBJ1-3; a weak D match, TRBD1 (6 bases). The V gene's germline CDR1 is SGHRS and CDR2 YFSETQ. CDR3 length: 14 residues. V was clipped by 3 bases and J by 2 bases, with 9 bases between them. The CDR3 DNA reads TGCGCCAGCAGCTCTACAGGGCCTGGAAACACCATATATTTT. Protein: CASSSTGPGNTIYF. Filled out from reference TRBV5-1 and TRBJ1-3, the complete variable domain reads KAGVTQTPRYLIKTRGQQVTLSCSPISGHRSVSWYQQTPGQGLQFLFEYFSETQRNKGNFPGRFSGRQFSNSRSEMNVSTLELGDSALYLCASSSTGPGNTIYFGEGSWLTVV.

This rearrangement joins TRBV10-3 to TRBJ2-1, with TRBD1 as a possible D gene (6 bases). The CDR3 is made up of 15 amino acids. Trimming removed 4 bases at V and 3 bases at J, with 13 bases between. Looked up from germline, CDR1 is ENHRY and CDR2 is SYGVKD. CDR3 protein: CAISAGQTGYNEQFF. The CDR3 DNA is TGTGCCATCAGTGCTGGACAGACTGGCTACAATGAGCAGTTCTTC.

The chain recombines TRBV9 with TRBJ2-5; 9 nucleotides agree with TRBD2. V was pared by 1 base and J by 5 bases, with 3 bases of the junction left unmatched. The CDR3 contains 14 residues. Germline-derived CDR1 and CDR2 are SGDLS and YYNGEE. The CDR3 DNA sequence: TGTGCCAGCAGCGTATCTAGCGGGGTGGAGACCCAGTACTTC. It specifies CASSVSSGVETQYF.

In its sample, this clone was seen a few times. This chain uses TRBV19 with TRBJ1-6, with a possible D match to TRBD1 (5 bases). Trimming took 1 base from V and 9 from J, leaving 10 bases between them. The CDR3 is made up of 14 amino acids. Germline values: CDR1 LNHDA, CDR2 SQIVND (reference sequence). The CDR3 DNA follows: TGTGCCAGTAGTATAGGGGACTTTGGTTCACCCCTCCACTTT. It is translated as CASSIGDFGSPLHF.

This sequence joins TRBV9 and TRBJ1-5, with D perhaps TRBD1 (5 bases). Germline CDR1 is SGDLS and CDR2 is YYNGEE. V dropped 4 bases and J dropped 5 bases, with 16 bases sitting between them. The CDR3 runs to 15 residues. The CDR3 region is CASSPHRDWDQPQHF. The CDR3 bases are TGTGCCAGCAGCCCTCACCGGGACTGGGATCAGCCCCAGCATTTT. Full variable domain (rest looked up from reference TRBV9 and TRBJ1-5): DSGVTQTPKHLITATGQRVTLRCSPRSGDLSVYWYQQSLDQGLQFLIQYYNGEERAKGNILERFSAQQFPDLHSELNLSSLELGDSALYFCASSPHRDWDQPQHFGDGTRLSIL.

The V and J genes are TRBV25-1 and TRBJ2-7, with D perhaps TRBD2 (5 bases). The CDR3 is 15 amino acids. V was shortened by 3 bases and J by 3 bases, with 15 bases between the two germline ends. Per the germline V gene, CDR1 is MGHDK and CDR2 is SYGVNS. CDR3 in DNA: TGTGCCAGCAGTGATCGCTTAGGGAGCTACTACGAGCAGTACTTC. Translated: CASSDRLGSYYEQYF.

This clone came up a few times. This chain uses TRBV2 with TRBJ1-1; 8 nucleotides match TRBD1. V was clipped by 6 bases and J by 5 bases; unmatched bases: 8. Per germline, CDR1 SNHLY and CDR2 FYNNEI. The CDR3 totals 14 residues. The CDR3 here is CASRGDRGVTEAFF. The CDR3 bases are TGTGCCAGCAGAGGAGACAGGGGTGTGACTGAAGCTTTCTTT.

This chain uses TRBV29-1 with TRBJ2-2; 8 nucleotides align to TRBD1. Per the germline V gene, CDR1 is SQVTM and CDR2 is ANQGSEA. The CDR3 loop spans 14 amino acids. Trimming at V came to 5 bases and at J to 4 bases, leaving 6 bases not matched to a gene. CDR3 coding DNA: TGCAGCGTTCCCCTTACAGGGGGCACCGGGGAGCTGTTTTTT. Its translation: CSVPLTGGTGELFF.

The chain is built from TRBV19 and TRBJ1-5, with D perhaps TRBD1 (6 bases). CDR3 length: 15 amino acids. Trimming stripped 5 bases from V and 4 bases from J, with 15 bases between. The germline gives CDR1 LNHDA, CDR2 SQIVND (reference sequence). The DNA of the CDR3 is TGTGCCAGTAGTCCAGACAGGCAAAGAAATCAGCCCCAGCATTTT. Encoded protein: CASSPDRQRNQPQHF.